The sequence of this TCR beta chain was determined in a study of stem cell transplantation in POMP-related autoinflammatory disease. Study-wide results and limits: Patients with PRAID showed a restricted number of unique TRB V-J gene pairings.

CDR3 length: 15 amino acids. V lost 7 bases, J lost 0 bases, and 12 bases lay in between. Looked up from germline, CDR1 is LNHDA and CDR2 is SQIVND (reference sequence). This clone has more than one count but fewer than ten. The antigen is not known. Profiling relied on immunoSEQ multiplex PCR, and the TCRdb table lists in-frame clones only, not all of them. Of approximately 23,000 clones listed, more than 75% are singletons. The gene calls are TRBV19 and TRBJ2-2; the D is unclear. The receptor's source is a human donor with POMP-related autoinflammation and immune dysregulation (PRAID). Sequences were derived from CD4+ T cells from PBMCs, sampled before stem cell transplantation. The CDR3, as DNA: TGTGCCAGTACCACTGATCGATCGAACACCGGGGAGCTGTTTTTT. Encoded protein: CASTTDRSNTGELFF.